The 20 T cell receptor beta chains below were found in one sample sequenced in a study of T-cell reconstitution after alpha-beta-depleted transplantation in children (dated by TCRdb to the mid-2010s). Library preparation used PCR. TCRdb records Illumina HiSeq 2500 as the sequencer. Molecular barcoding was employed in the preparation of TCR libraries, with unique molecular identifiers being used to normalize TCRbeta repertoire quantification. TCRdb trimmed the raw reads at Q25, called clones with MiXCR and kept productive beta chains. CDR3 protein sequences are deduplicated, and each keeps its most common genes and DNA. Counted in this sample were around 300,000 distinct CDR3 sequences; more than 9% of them appeared once. Around 24% of the sample is held by the ten biggest clonotypes. The meaning of the sample's treatment or condition label: allogeneic hematopoietic cell transplantation with graft depleted of TCRalphabeta T cells and CD19 B cells.

Sample: peripheral blood, taken 180 days after TCRalphabeta/CD19-depleted stem cell transplant. All receptors derive from a male patient aged 2 to 10 who had a stem cell transplant for chronic granulomatous disease, so the T cells may come from the graft donor.

This clonotype turned up a few times. The rearrangement links TRBV30 to TRBJ2-2; maybe TRBD2 (6 bases). The V gene's germline CDR1 is GTSNPN and CDR2 SVGIG (reference sequence). Trimming cost V 6 bases and J 2 bases, with 16 bases left between them. The length of the CDR3 is 15 residues. CDR3 loop: CACQWGTLNTGELFF. The CDR3 region has the DNA TGTGCCTGCCAATGGGGGACTCTCAACACCGGGGAGCTGTTTTTT.

The table lists this clonotype with many counts. The chain employs TRBV7-2 and TRBJ1-6, with TRBD1 identical over 8 bases. V lost 4 bases and J lost 9; bases outside the gene matches: 5. Germline CDR1 reads SGHTA; CDR2 reads FQGNSA. The length of the CDR3 is 14 residues. The CDR3 spells CASSSPTGASPLHF. CDR3 in DNA: TGTGCCAGCAGCTCCCCGACAGGGGCTTCACCCCTCCACTTT.

This clonotype was observed at least ten times. J is TRBJ1-5 and V is TRBV9; possible D gene TRBD1, 6 bases. The V gene's germline CDR1 is SGDLS and CDR2 YYNGEE. The CDR3 is made up of 15 amino acids. The V end lost 7 bases, the J end lost 5 bases, and 19 bases lay between the germline ends. DNA for the CDR3: TGTGCCAGCCCCGAGGGGGGAGGGCAGGATCAGCCCCAGCATTTT. Encoded protein: CASPEGGGQDQPQHF.

The table lists this clonotype with many counts. The chain is built from TRBV10-3 and TRBJ2-2; 13 nucleotides match TRBD2. J was trimmed by 5 bases and V by 7 bases; bases with no gene match: 4. This CDR3 comprises 15 residues. CDR1 and CDR2 from the germline V gene are ENHRY and SYGVKD. CDR3 protein: CAITRLAGGTGELFF. DNA of the CDR3: TGTGCCATCACTCGACTAGCGGGAGGTACCGGGGAGCTGTTTTTT.

This clonotype was detected a few times. The genes are TRBV12-3 or TRBV12-4 and TRBJ1-3; weak D call: TRBD1 (6 bases). This CDR3 is built from 14 residues. With 3 bases removed from V and 2 bases from J, the gap between germline ends came to 8 bases. The CDR3 DNA is TGTGCCAGCAGTTTCGGGGGGCCTGGAAACACCATATATTTT. It translates to CASSFGGPGNTIYF.

This clonotype was seen a few times. The chain employs TRBV18 and TRBJ2-3, with 8 bases aligning to TRBD2. Per germline, CDR1 KGHSH and CDR2 LQKENI. The CDR3 is 15 residues long. Losses at the gene ends were 3 bases for V and 2 bases for J; bases not matched to a gene: 4. CDR3 in amino acids: CASSPGLGPTDTQYF. The CDR3 DNA sequence: TGTGCCAGCTCACCGGGACTAGGGCCCACAGATACGCAGTATTTT. Filled out from reference TRBV18 and TRBJ2-3, the complete variable domain reads NAGVMQNPRHLVRRRGQEARLRCSPMKGHSHVYWYRQLPEEGLKFMVYLQKENIIDESGMPKERFSAEFPKEGPSILRIQQVVRGDSAAYFCASSPGLGPTDTQYFGPGTRLTVL.

As to this clonotype: This may be a read error: a much more frequent sequence differs by one nucleotide. The chain carries TRBV7-3 and TRBJ2-2, with D unresolved. This CDR3 contains 13 residues. V was clipped by 4 bases and J by 9 bases, with 12 bases between them. Germline V CDR1 and CDR2: SGHTA, FQGTGA. CDR3 in DNA: TGTGCCAGCAGCTCAACCGATTCCAGGGAGCTGTTTTTT. Amino acid sequence: CASSSTDSRELFF.

This clonotype was seen at least ten times. CDR3 region: CAISRPGLDYEQYF. In DNA, the CDR3 is TGTGCCATCAGTAGACCCGGGCTTGATTACGAGCAGTACTTC. This chain joins TRBV10-3 and TRBJ2-7; D is unresolved. The V gene lost 5 bases and the J gene lost 4 bases, with 15 bases spanning the gap. Looked up from germline, CDR1 is ENHRY and CDR2 is SYGVKD. This CDR3 is built from 14 residues.

The table lists this clonotype with many counts. This chain joins TRBV7-2 and TRBJ2-7, with D perhaps being TRBD1 or TRBD2 (5 bases each). The CDR3 totals 16 residues. V lost 2 bases, J lost 2 bases, and 16 bases lay in between. Germline V CDR1 and CDR2: SGHTA, FQGNSA. As DNA, the CDR3 is TGTGCCAGCAGCTTAATTCCCGGGGCGGATGCCTACGAGCAGTACTTC. Encoded protein: CASSLIPGADAYEQYF.

This clonotype was counted ten times or more. The rearrangement joins TRBV27 to TRBJ2-5; 7 bases map to TRBD2. The CDR3 sequence is 14 residues long. The germline gives CDR1 MNHEY, CDR2 SMNVEV (reference sequence). With V trimmed by 3 bases and J by 2 bases, 3 bases remained unmatched. CDR3: CASSLASGQETQYF. CDR3 DNA sequence: TGTGCCAGCAGTTTGGCTAGCGGACAAGAGACCCAGTACTTC.

The DNA of the CDR3 is TGTGCCAGCAGGGAACAGGGGCACGAAAAACTGTTTTTT. Translation gives CASREQGHEKLFF. This sequence joins TRBV12-3 or TRBV12-4 and TRBJ1-4; 7 nucleotides line up with TRBD1. V shed 6 bases, J shed 8 bases, and the junction held 6 bases outside the gene matches. The CDR3 is 13 amino acids.

This clonotype was detected ten times or more. This chain joins TRBV20-1 and TRBJ2-7, with D unclear. The V gene's germline CDR1 is DFQATT and CDR2 SNEGSKA (reference sequence). This CDR3 spans 11 amino acids. V was pared by 5 bases and J by 9 bases, with 14 bases between. The DNA of the CDR3 is TGCAGTGCTTTCGGGTTTGAAGGGCAGTACTTC. This gives the protein CSAFGFEGQYF.

This clonotype was detected ten times or more. V gene TRBV5-6 combines with J gene TRBJ2-7; 12 bases fit TRBD2. Germline CDR1 is SGHDT and CDR2 is YYEEEE. There are 13 residues in the CDR3. J was trimmed by 9 bases and V by 7 bases; bases with no gene match: 8. The CDR3 nucleotides are TGTGCCAGCGCGGGACTAGCGGGCGTACGGCAGTACTTC. Its protein product is CASAGLAGVRQYF. The variable domain in full, completed from reference TRBV5-6 and TRBJ2-7, reads DAGVTQSPTHLIKTRGQQVTLRCSPKSGHDTVSWYQQALGQGPQFIFQYYEEEERQRGNFPDRFSGHQFPNYSSELNVNALLLGDSALYLCASAGLAGVRQYFGPGTRLTVT.

This clonotype was seen many times. This chain connects TRBV20-1 to TRBJ2-7; TRBD2 matches 7 bases. The junction had 11 bases not matched to a gene; V was cut back by 5 bases and J by 4 bases. CDR1 is DFQATT and CDR2 is SNEGSKA in the germline V gene (reference sequence). The CDR3 spans 14 residues. In nucleotides, the CDR3 is TGCAGTGCTGGGGGGAGGGTAGGGTTATACGAGCAGTACTTC. This sequence encodes CSAGGRVGLYEQYF.

This clonotype showed up just a few times. The rearrangement links TRBV20-1 to TRBJ1-2, with 7 bases identical to TRBD1. The CDR3 has 16 amino acids. Germline CDR1 DFQATT, CDR2 SNEGSKA (reference sequence). The V segment lost 3 bases and the J segment 0 bases; nucleotides outside the gene matches: 10. The CDR3: CSASTGQPLANYGYTF. CDR3 coding DNA: TGCAGTGCTAGTACGGGACAGCCCTTAGCTAACTATGGCTACACCTTC.

This clonotype appeared a few times. V is TRBV18 and J is TRBJ1-6, with 8 bases matching TRBD1. V trimming: 1 base; J trimming: 8 bases; junction bases outside the gene matches: 4. The CDR3 totals 15 residues. Per the germline V gene, CDR1 is KGHSH and CDR2 is LQKENI. Here the CDR3 reads CASSPRPGGYSPLHF. DNA of the CDR3: TGTGCCAGCTCACCACGTCCAGGGGGCTATTCACCCCTCCACTTT.

This clonotype appeared many times. This chain uses TRBV5-1 with TRBJ2-5; TRBD1 aligns across 9 bases. The CDR3 sequence is 14 residues long. J was trimmed by 5 bases and V by 3 bases; bases with no gene match: 5. The germline gives CDR1 SGHRS, CDR2 YFSETQ. The CDR3 DNA reads TGCGCCAGCAGCTCGGGACAGGGAGTCGAGACCCAGTACTTC. This gives the protein CASSSGQGVETQYF.

This clonotype was counted at least ten times. The chain carries TRBV20-1 and TRBJ2-3; 9 nucleotides line up with TRBD2. Germline CDR1 is DFQATT and CDR2 is SNEGSKA (reference sequence). The V segment lost 4 bases and the J segment 3 bases; nucleotides outside the gene matches: 8. The CDR3 runs 15 residues. The chain's CDR3 is CSATSGGSGTDTQYF. Written as DNA, the CDR3 is TGCAGTGCTACCAGCGGGGGGTCCGGGACAGATACGCAGTATTTT.

There are many counts of this clonotype. This rearrangement joins TRBV5-6 to TRBJ2-7; 7 nucleotides align to TRBD2. The CDR3 is made up of 13 amino acids. The trim removed 0 bases at V and 5 bases at J, leaving 2 bases unmatched. Per germline, CDR1 SGHDT and CDR2 YYEEEE. The CDR3 spells CASSLERGHEQYF. The DNA of the CDR3 is TGTGCCAGCAGCTTGGAGCGGGGCCACGAGCAGTACTTC.

This clonotype was counted ten times or more. This rearrangement joins TRBV12-3 or TRBV12-4 to TRBJ2-7; 14 bases line up with TRBD2. V was pared by 5 bases and J by 3 bases, with 3 bases of the junction left unmatched. This CDR3 is 15 amino acids long. CDR3 amino acids: CASSTGTSGGYEQYF. The DNA of the CDR3 is TGTGCCAGCAGTACAGGGACTAGCGGGGGCTACGAGCAGTACTTC.